This T cell receptor (beta chain) was sequenced during a study of blood T cell repertoires in COVID-19. Across the study: Nucleic acid was either cDNA or gDNA, and it came from T cells, B-cell-depleted T cells, or PBMCs.

Authors' data handling: It was from reference gene primer amplification that nucleated cell counts were estimated. The protocol was immunoSEQ multiplex PCR, while the TCRdb copy is restricted to in-frame clones and leaves out a portion. That table supplies the V and J calls and clone size; D and trimming were determined from the DNA. This sample has about 33,000 clones, with roughly 85% found just once. CDR1 and CDR2 (germline): ENHRY, SYGVKD. The CDR3 extends over 13 amino acids. Trimming cost V 11 bases and J 5 bases, with 16 bases left between them. Material for sequencing was peripheral blood. The sequence was collected from a human donor in a cohort sampled during active COVID-19. This chain uses TRBV10-3 with TRBJ2-1; D is perhaps TRBD1 (5 bases). CDR3 bases: TGTGCCGCCTCGAGAGACAGAGACAATGAGCAGTTCTTC. Residues: CAASRDRDNEQFF.